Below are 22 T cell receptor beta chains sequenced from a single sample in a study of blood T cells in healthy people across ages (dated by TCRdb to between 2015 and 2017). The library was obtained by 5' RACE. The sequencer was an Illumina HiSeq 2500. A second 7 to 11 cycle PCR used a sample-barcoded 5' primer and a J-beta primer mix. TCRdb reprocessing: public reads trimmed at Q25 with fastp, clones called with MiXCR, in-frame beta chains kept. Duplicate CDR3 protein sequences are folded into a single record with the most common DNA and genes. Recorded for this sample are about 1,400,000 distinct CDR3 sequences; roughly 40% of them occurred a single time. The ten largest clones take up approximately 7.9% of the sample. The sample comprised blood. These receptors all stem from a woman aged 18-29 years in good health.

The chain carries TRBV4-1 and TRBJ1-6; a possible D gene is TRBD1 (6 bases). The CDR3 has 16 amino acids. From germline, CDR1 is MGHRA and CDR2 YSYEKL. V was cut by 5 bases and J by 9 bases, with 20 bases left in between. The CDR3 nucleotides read TGCGCCAGCAGCTCCCGAACTAACAGGGACGTTTCACCCCTCCACTTT. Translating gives CASSSRTNRDVSPLHF.

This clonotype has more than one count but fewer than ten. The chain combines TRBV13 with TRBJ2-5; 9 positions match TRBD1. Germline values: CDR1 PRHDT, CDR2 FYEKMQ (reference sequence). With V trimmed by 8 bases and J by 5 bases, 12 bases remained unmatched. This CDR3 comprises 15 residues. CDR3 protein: CASRYTGQGYETQYF. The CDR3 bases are TGTGCCAGCCGCTATACGGGACAGGGTTATGAGACCCAGTACTTC.

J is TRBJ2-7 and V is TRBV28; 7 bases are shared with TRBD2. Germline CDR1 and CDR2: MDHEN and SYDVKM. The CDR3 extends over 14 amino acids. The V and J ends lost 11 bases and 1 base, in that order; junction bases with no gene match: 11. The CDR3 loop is CAAQRGGSSYEQYF. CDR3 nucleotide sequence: TGTGCCGCCCAGCGGGGAGGGTCTTCCTACGAGCAGTACTTC.

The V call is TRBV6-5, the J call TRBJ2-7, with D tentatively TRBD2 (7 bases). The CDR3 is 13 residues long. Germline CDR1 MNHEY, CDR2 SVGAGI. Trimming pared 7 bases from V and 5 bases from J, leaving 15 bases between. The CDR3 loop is CASIDGGAHEQYF. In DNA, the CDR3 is TGTGCCAGCATCGATGGGGGGGCCCACGAGCAGTACTTC.

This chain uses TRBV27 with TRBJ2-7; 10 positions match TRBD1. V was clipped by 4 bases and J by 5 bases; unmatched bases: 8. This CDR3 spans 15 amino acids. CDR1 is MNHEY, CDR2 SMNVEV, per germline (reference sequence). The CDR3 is CASSSTGTGDHEQYF. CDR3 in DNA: TGTGCCAGCAGTTCCACGGGGACAGGGGACCACGAGCAGTACTTC.

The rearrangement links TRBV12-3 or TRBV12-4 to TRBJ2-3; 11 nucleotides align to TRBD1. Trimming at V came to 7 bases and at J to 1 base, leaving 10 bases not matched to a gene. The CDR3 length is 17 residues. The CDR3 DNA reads TGTGCCAGCACCCCAGTCCGGGACAGGGGGGGCACAGATACGCAGTATTTT. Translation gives CASTPVRDRGGTDTQYF.

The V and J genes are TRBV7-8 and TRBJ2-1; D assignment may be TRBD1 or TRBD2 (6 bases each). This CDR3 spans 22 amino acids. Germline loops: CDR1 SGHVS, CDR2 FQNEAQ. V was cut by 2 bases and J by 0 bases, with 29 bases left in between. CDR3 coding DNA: TGTGCCAGCAGCTTAAGGTCGGACAGTTTCAACTGCGGGGCGAGCTCCTACAATGAGCAGTTCTTC. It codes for CASSLRSDSFNCGASSYNEQFF.

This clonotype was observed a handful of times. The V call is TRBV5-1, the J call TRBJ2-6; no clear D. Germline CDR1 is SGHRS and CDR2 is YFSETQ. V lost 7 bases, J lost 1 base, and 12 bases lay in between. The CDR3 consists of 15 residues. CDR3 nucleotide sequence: TGCGCCAGCTATCCTCTGGGGTCTGGGGCCAACGTCCTGACTTTC. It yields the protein CASYPLGSGANVLTF.

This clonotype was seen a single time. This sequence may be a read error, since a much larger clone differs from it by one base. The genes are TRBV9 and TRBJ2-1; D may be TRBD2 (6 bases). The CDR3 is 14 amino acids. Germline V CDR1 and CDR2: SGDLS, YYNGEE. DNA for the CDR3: TGTGCCGGCAGCGGGTCGTCGGCGTACAATGAGCAGTTCTTC. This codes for CAGSGSSAYNEQFF.

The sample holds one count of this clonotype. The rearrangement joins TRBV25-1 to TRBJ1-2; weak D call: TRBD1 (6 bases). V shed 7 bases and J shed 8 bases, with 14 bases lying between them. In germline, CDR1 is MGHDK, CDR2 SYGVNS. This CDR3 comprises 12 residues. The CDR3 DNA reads TGTGCCAGCATAACGCAGGGGTGGGGCTACACCTTC. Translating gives CASITQGWGYTF.

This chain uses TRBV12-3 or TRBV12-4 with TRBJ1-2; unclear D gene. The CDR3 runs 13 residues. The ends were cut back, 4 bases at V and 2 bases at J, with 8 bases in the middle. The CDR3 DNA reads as TGTGCCAGCAGTTCTGAACAGAACTATGGCTACACCTTC. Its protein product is CASSSEQNYGYTF.

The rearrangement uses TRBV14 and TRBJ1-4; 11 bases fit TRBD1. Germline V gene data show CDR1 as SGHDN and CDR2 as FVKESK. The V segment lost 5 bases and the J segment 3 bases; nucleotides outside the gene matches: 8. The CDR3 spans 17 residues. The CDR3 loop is CASSSWTGGTSNEKLFF. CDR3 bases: TGTGCCAGCAGCAGTTGGACAGGGGGCACCTCTAATGAAAAACTGTTTTTT.

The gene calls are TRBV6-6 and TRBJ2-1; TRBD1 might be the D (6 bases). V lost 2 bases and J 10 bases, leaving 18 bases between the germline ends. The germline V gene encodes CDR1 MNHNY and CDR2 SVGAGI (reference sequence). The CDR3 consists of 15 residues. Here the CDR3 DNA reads TGTGCCAGCAGTTACGGGCAGGGGAAGGTTAGGGAGCAGTTCTTC. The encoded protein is CASSYGQGKVREQFF.

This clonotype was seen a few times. The CDR3 DNA reads TGTGCCACTCTCAAAGCGGGGGGGCCGGAAAATGAGCAGTACTTC. It encodes CATLKAGGPENEQYF. The chain joins TRBV13 to TRBJ2-7, with 10 bases aligning to TRBD2. CDR3 length equals 15 residues. Germline V gene data show CDR1 as PRHDT and CDR2 as FYEKMQ (reference sequence). V dropped 10 bases and J dropped 7; count of bases not matched to a gene: 16.

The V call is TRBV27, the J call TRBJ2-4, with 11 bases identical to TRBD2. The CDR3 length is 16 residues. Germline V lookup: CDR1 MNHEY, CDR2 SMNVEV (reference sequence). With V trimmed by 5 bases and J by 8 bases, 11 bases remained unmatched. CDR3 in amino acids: CASSLLPSGGRYIQYF. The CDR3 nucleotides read TGTGCCAGCAGTCTACTCCCTAGCGGGGGGAGATACATTCAGTACTTC.

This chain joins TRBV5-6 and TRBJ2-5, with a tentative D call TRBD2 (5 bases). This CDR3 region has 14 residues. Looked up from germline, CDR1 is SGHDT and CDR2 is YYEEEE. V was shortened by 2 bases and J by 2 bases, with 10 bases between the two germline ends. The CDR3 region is CASSLTLAQETQYF. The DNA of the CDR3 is TGTGCCAGCAGCTTAACCCTAGCTCAAGAGACCCAGTACTTC.

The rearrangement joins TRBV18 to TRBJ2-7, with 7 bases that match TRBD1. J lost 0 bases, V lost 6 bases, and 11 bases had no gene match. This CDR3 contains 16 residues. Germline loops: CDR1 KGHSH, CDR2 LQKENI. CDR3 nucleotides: TGTGCCAGCTCCCGGTCCACAGGGGATTTCTCCTACGAGCAGTACTTC. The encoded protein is CASSRSTGDFSYEQYF. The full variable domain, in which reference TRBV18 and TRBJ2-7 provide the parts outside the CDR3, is NAGVMQNPRHLVRRRGQEARLRCSPMKGHSHVYWYRQLPEEGLKFMVYLQKENIIDESGMPKERFSAEFPKEGPSILRIQQVVRGDSAAYFCASSRSTGDFSYEQYFGPGTRLTVT.

CDR3 in amino acids: CSAQLGAGTYEQYF. CDR3 coding DNA: TGCAGTGCCCAACTGGGGGCAGGCACCTACGAGCAGTACTTC. This chain uses TRBV20-1 with TRBJ2-7, with D possibly being TRBD1 (6 bases). In germline, CDR1 is DFQATT, CDR2 SNEGSKA (reference sequence). The ends were cut back, 6 bases at V and 2 bases at J, with 17 bases in the middle. The CDR3 length is 14 residues.

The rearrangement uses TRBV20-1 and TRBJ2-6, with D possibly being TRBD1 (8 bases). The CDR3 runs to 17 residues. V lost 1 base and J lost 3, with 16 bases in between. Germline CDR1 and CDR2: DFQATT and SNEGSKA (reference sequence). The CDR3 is CSARGTGRGIGANVLTF. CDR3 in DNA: TGCAGTGCTAGAGGGACAGGGAGGGGGATTGGGGCCAACGTCCTGACTTTC.

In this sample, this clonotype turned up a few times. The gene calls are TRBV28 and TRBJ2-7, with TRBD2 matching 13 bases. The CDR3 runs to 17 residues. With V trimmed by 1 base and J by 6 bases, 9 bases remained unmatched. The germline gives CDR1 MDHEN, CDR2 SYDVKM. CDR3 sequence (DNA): TGTGCCAGCAGTTTATCGTCACGGACTAGCGGGGGCCCCGAGCAGTACTTC. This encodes CASSLSSRTSGGPEQYF.

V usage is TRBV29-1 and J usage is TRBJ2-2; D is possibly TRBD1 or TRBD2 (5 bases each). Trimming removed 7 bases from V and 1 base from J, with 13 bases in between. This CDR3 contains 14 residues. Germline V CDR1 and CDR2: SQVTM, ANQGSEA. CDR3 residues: CSGTGTGNTGELFF. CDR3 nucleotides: TGCAGCGGTACCGGGACGGGGAACACCGGGGAGCTGTTTTTT.

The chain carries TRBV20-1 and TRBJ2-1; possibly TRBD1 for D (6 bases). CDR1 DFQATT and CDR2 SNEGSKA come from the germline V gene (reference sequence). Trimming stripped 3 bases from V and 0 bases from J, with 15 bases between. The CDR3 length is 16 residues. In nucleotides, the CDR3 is TGCAGTGCTAGTGGCCCTAGGACAGACTCCTACAATGAGCAGTTCTTC. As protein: CSASGPRTDSYNEQFF.